The 11 T cell receptor beta chains below come from one sample, sequenced in a study of shared clonotypes between healthy human individuals (dated by TCRdb to about 2020). The library was built by means of the immunoSEQ multiplex PCR assay. TCRdb holds this immuneACCESS table with in-frame rearrangements only. Some clones are missing; in checked studies, unresolved V genes explain under half, and the rest has no known cause. The sample records about 700,000 clones, 92% of which are singletons. Roughly 24% of the sample belongs to the ten largest clones. For the CD8 naive samples, CD45RO-negative cells were positively selected for CCR7, yielding a CD45RA+CCR7+ population from which TemRA cells were excluded. The sequenced sample was naive CD8+ T cells sorted from blood. The cell subset or site label here, explained by the study, means: CD45RA+CCR7+. The source is a man in his thirties or forties in good health.

In DNA, the CDR3 is TGTGCCAGCACCGGACTAGACTACGAGCAGTACTTC. This sequence encodes CASTGLDYEQYF. The chain is built from TRBV6-5 and TRBJ2-7, with 7 bases lining up with TRBD2. The CDR3 is made up of 12 amino acids. Per the germline V gene, CDR1 is MNHEY and CDR2 is SVGAGI. The V segment lost 7 bases and the J segment 3 bases; nucleotides outside the gene matches: 3.

The chain joins TRBV9 to TRBJ1-5; D not resolved. V dropped 2 bases and J dropped 3 bases, with 6 bases sitting between them. The germline CDR1 and CDR2 sequences are SGDLS and YYNGEE. The CDR3 contains 13 residues. This chain's CDR3 is CASSVTPNQPQHF. CDR3 in DNA: TGTGCCAGCAGCGTTACCCCCAATCAGCCCCAGCATTTT.

V and J are TRBV19 and TRBJ2-1, with D perhaps TRBD1 (6 bases). The CDR3 covers 15 residues. Germline CDR1 reads LNHDA; CDR2 reads SQIVND (reference sequence). The V end lost 1 base, the J end lost 6 bases, and 13 bases lay between the germline ends. The CDR3: CASSIAPGQSNEQFF. Here the CDR3 DNA reads TGTGCCAGTAGTATAGCGCCGGGACAAAGCAATGAGCAGTTCTTC.

V gene TRBV6-5 combines with J gene TRBJ2-7; 7 bases are a match to TRBD1. V dropped 6 bases and J dropped 4; count of bases not matched to a gene: 3. The germline gives CDR1 MNHEY, CDR2 SVGAGI. The CDR3 length is 12 residues. CDR3 loop: CASSSTGYEQYF. The CDR3 DNA follows: TGTGCCAGCAGCTCGACAGGGTACGAGCAGTACTTC.

The genes are TRBV14 and TRBJ1-1; maybe TRBD1 (5 bases). Germline CDR1 and CDR2: SGHDN and FVKESK. V gave up 3 bases and J gave up 2 bases, with 10 bases separating them. The CDR3 runs to 14 residues. This CDR3 is CASSQQQGNTEAFF. The CDR3 DNA follows: TGTGCCAGCAGCCAGCAGCAGGGAAACACTGAAGCTTTCTTT.

The chain joins TRBV11-2 to TRBJ2-6, with unresolved D. Germline V gene data show CDR1 as SGHAT and CDR2 as FQNNGV. V lost 7 bases, J lost 3 bases, and 7 bases lay in between. The CDR3 sequence is 13 residues long. The CDR3 sequence: CASNGLGANVLTF. CDR3 bases: TGTGCCAGCAATGGTCTTGGGGCCAACGTCCTGACTTTC. Together with reference TRBV11-2 and TRBJ2-6, the CDR3 gives the full variable domain: EAGVAQSPRYKIIEKRQSVAFWCNPISGHATLYWYQQILGQGPKLLIQFQNNGVVDDSQLPKDRFSAERLKGVDSTLKIQPAKLEDSAVYLCASNGLGANVLTFGAGSRLTVL.

V gene TRBV21-1 combines with J gene TRBJ1-4; whether TRBD1, the table's D call, matches the DNA was not checked. TRBV21-1 is marked as a pseudogene. The CDR3 has 18 amino acids. CDR3 amino acids: CASSKLGQGPPADEKLFF. DNA of the CDR3: TGTGCCAGCAGCAAATTGGGACAGGGGCCTCCCGCTGACGAAAAACTGTTTTTT.

This chain links TRBV4-1 with TRBJ2-1; the D gene could be TRBD1 or TRBD2 (5 bases each). From germline, CDR1 is MGHRA and CDR2 YSYEKL. With 9 bases removed from V and 8 bases from J, the gap between germline ends came to 14 bases. This CDR3 has 12 amino acids. CDR3 loop: CASRGERDEQFF. The CDR3 DNA sequence: TGCGCCAGTCGAGGGGAACGTGATGAGCAGTTCTTC.

V usage is TRBV5-1 and J usage is TRBJ1-2, with TRBD1 identical over 12 bases. CDR3 length equals 17 residues. Germline V gives CDR1 SGHRS, CDR2 YFSETQ. J lost 8 bases, V lost 0 bases, and 11 bases had no gene match. CDR3 in DNA: TGCGCCAGCAGCTTGGAAGGGACAGGGGGCCTCCTGGAAGGCTACACCTTC. It specifies CASSLEGTGGLLEGYTF.

The rearrangement uses TRBV9 and TRBJ2-5; D may be TRBD2 (5 bases). This CDR3 comprises 16 residues. Germline CDR1 and CDR2: SGDLS and YYNGEE. Between the trimmed V and J ends, which lost 0 bases and 4 bases, there was a span of 16 bases. CDR3 loop: CASSVAGMGPGETQYF. The CDR3 region has the DNA TGTGCCAGCAGCGTAGCCGGGATGGGCCCGGGAGAGACCCAGTACTTC.

This chain links TRBV4-2 with TRBJ2-3; 12 bases fit TRBD2. Germline CDR1 and CDR2: LGHNA and YNFKEQ. The CDR3 has 18 residues. The V gene end was trimmed by 1 base and the J gene end by 2 bases; junction bases not matched to a gene: 7. CDR3: CASSQGEGLAGITDTQYF. In DNA form, the CDR3 reads TGTGCCAGCAGCCAAGGTGAGGGACTAGCGGGTATCACAGATACGCAGTATTTT.